This TCR beta chain was retrieved from a study of T cells in Graves' hyperthyroidism and ophthalmopathy. J gave up 4 bases and V 2 bases, and 1 base lay outside the gene matches. This CDR3 has 14 residues. RNA transcripts were the template for amplifying TCR beta CDR3 regions. The HTBI set primed first-round TCR CDR3 RT-PCR. TCRdb used MiXCR to reprocess the multiplex PCR reads, holding one entry per CDR3 protein. This sample yields hundreds of thousands of distinct CDR3 sequences, of which around 13% are seen a single time; approximately 23% belongs to the top ten. The study left out patients who had uncontrolled infection, other autoimmune disease, pregnancy or lactation. This clonotype was counted at least ten times.

What was sequenced was blood. The TCR originated in a woman aged 25 to 39 with Graves' hyperthyroidism. The rearrangement uses TRBV12-3 or TRBV12-4 and TRBJ2-1, with 8 bases matching TRBD1. CDR3 amino acids: CASSLRQGYNEQFF. Written as DNA, the CDR3 is TGTGCCAGCAGTTTAAGACAGGGGTACAATGAGCAGTTCTTC.